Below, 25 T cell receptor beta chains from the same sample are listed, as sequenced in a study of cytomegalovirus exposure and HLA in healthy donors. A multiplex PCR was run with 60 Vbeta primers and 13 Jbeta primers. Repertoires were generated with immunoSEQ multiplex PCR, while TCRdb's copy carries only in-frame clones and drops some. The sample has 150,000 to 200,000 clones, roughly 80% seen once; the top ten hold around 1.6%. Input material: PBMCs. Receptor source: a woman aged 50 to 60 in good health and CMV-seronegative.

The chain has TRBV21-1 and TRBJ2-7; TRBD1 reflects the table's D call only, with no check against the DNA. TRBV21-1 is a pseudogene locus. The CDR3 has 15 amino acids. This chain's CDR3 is CASSPIRGGTYEQYF. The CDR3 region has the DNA TGTGCCAGCTCCCCCATAAGAGGGGGTACCTACGAGCAGTACTTC.

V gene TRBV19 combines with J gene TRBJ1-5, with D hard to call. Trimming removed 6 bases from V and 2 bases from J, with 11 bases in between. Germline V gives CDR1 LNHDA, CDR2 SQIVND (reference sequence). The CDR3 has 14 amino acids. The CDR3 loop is CASSSLEGNQPQHF. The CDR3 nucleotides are TGTGCCAGTAGCTCCCTGGAGGGCAATCAGCCCCAGCATTTT.

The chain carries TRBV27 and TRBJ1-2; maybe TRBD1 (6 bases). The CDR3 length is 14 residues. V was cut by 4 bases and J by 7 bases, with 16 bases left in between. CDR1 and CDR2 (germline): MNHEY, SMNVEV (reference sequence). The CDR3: CASSWKRGKGGYTF. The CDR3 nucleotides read TGTGCCAGCAGTTGGAAAAGGGGGAAGGGTGGCTACACCTTC.

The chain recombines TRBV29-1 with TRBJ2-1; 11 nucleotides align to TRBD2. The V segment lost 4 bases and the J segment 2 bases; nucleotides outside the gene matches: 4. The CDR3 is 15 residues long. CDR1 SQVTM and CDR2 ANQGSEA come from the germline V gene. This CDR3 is CSVAGTSGTYNEQFF. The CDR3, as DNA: TGCAGCGTTGCCGGGACTAGCGGAACCTACAATGAGCAGTTCTTC.

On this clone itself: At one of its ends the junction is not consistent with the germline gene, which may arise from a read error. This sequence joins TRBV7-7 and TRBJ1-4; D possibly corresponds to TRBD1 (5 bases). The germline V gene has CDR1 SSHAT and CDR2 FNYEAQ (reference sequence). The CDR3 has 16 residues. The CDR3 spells CASSLKLTVPNEKLFF. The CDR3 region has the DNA TGTGCTAGCAGCCTTAAACTGACAGTGCCTAATGAAAAACTGTTTTTT.

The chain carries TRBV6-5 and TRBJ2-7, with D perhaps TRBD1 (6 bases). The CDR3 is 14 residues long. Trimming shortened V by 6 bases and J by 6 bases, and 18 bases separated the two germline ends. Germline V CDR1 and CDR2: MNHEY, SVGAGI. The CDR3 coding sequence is TGTGCCAGCAGCGGTAGCAGGGGCTCGTCCGAGCAGTACTTC. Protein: CASSGSRGSSEQYF.

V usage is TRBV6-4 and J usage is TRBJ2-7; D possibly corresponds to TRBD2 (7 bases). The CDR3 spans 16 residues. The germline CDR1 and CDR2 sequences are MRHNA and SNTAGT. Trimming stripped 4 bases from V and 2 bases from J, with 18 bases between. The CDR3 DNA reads TGTGCCAGCAGTGCACTGGGAGGGGGAGGACCCTACGAGCAGTACTTC. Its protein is CASSALGGGGPYEQYF.

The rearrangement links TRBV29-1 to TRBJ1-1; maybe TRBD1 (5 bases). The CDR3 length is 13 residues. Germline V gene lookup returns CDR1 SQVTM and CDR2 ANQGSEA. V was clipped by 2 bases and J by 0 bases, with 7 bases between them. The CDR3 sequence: CSVETGVNTEAFF. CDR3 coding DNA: TGCAGCGTTGAAACGGGGGTGAACACTGAAGCTTTCTTT.

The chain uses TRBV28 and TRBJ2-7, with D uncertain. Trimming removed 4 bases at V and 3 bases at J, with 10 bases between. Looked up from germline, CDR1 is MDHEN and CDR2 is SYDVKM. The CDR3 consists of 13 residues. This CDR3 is CASSSTPSYEQYF. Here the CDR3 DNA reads TGTGCCAGCAGTTCGACTCCTAGCTACGAGCAGTACTTC.

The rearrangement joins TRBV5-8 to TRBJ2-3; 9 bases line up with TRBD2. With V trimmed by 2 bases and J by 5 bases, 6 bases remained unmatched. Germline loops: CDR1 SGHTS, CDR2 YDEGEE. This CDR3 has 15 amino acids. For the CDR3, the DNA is TGTGCCAGCAGCTTTTTCGGGACTAGCTTAGATACGCAGTATTTT. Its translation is CASSFFGTSLDTQYF.

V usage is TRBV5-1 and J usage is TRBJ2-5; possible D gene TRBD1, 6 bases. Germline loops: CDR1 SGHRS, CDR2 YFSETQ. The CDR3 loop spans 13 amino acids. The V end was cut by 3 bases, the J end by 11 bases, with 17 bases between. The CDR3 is CASSSTGPLEQYF. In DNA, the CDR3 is TGCGCCAGCAGCTCCACAGGGCCCCTGGAGCAGTACTTC.

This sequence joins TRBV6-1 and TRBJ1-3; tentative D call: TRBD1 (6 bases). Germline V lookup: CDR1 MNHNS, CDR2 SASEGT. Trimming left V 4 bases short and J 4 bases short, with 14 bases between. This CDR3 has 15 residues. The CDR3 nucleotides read TGTGCCAGCAGTGCGGTATCTCAGGGGGGAAACACCATATATTTT. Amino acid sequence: CASSAVSQGGNTIYF.

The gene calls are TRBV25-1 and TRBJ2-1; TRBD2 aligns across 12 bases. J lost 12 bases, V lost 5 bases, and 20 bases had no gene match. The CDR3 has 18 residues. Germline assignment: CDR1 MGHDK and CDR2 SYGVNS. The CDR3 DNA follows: TGTGCCAGCAGTCCTCCAGGGGGGACTAGCGGGTTCGGGCGATCGCAGTTCTTC. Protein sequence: CASSPPGGTSGFGRSQFF.

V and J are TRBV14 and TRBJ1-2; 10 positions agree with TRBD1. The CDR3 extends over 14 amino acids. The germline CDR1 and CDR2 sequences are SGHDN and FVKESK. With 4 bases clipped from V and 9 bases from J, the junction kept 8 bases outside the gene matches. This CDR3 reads CASSPTRQGASYTF. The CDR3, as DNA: TGTGCCAGCAGCCCTACTAGACAGGGGGCTAGCTACACCTTC.

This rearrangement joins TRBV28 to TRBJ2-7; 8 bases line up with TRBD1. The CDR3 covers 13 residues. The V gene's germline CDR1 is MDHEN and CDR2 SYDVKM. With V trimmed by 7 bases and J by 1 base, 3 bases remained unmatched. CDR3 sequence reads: CASTTGVSYEQYF. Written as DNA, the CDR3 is TGTGCCAGCACGACAGGGGTGTCCTACGAGCAGTACTTC.

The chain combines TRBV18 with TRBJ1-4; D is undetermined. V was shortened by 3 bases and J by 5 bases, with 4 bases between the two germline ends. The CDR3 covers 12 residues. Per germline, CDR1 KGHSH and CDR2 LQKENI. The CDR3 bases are TGTGCCAGCTCACCGAGGAATGAAAAACTGTTTTTT. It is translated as CASSPRNEKLFF.

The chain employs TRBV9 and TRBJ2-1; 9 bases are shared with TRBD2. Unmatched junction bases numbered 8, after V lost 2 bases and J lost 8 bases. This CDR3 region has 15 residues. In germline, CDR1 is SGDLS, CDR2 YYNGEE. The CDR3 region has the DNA TGTGCCAGCAGCGTCTCCGGGACTAGCATGTATGAGCAGTTCTTC. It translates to CASSVSGTSMYEQFF. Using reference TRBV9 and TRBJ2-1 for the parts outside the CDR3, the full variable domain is DSGVTQTPKHLITATGQRVTLRCSPRSGDLSVYWYQQSLDQGLQFLIQYYNGEERAKGNILERFSAQQFPDLHSELNLSSLELGDSALYFCASSVSGTSMYEQFFGPGTRLTVL.

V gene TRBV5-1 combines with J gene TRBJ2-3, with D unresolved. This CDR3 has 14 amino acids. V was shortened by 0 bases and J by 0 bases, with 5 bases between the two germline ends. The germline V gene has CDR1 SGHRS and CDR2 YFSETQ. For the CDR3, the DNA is TGCGCCAGCAGCTTGGGCAGAAGCACAGATACGCAGTATTTT. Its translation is CASSLGRSTDTQYF. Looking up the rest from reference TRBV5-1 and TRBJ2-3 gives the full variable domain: KAGVTQTPRYLIKTRGQQVTLSCSPISGHRSVSWYQQTPGQGLQFLFEYFSETQRNKGNFPGRFSGRQFSNSRSEMNVSTLELGDSALYLCASSLGRSTDTQYFGPGTRLTVL.

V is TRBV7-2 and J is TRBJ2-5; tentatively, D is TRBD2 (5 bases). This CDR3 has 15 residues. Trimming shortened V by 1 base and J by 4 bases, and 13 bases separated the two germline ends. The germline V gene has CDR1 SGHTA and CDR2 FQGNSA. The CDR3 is CASSLGPGIRETQYF. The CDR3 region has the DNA TGTGCCAGCAGCTTAGGGCCGGGAATCAGAGAGACCCAGTACTTC.

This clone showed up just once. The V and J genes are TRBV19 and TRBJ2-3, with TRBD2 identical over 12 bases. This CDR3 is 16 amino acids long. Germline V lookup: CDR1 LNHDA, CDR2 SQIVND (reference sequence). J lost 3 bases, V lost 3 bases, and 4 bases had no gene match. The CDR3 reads CASSILAGGPTDTQYF. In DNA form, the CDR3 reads TGTGCCAGTAGTATCCTAGCGGGGGGGCCGACAGATACGCAGTATTTT.

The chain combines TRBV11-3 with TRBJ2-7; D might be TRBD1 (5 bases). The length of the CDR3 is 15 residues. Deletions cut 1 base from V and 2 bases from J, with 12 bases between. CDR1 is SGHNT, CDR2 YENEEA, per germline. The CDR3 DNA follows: TGTGCCAGCAGCTTAGTGAGCAGGGATCCCTACGAGCAGTACTTC. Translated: CASSLVSRDPYEQYF.

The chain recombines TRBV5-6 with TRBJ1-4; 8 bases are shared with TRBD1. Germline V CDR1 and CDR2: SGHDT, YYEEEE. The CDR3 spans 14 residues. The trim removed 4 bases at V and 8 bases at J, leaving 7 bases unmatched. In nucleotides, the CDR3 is TGTGCCAGCAGCCCCGGACAGGGAAGAGAAAAACTGTTTTTT. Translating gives CASSPGQGREKLFF.

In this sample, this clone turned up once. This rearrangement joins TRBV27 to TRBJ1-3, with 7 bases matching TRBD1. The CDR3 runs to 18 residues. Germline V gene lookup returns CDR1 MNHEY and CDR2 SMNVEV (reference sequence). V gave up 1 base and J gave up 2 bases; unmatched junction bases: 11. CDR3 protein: CASSLYGPYRGPGNTIYF. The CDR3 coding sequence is TGTGCCAGCAGTTTATACGGTCCCTACAGGGGCCCTGGAAACACCATATATTTT.

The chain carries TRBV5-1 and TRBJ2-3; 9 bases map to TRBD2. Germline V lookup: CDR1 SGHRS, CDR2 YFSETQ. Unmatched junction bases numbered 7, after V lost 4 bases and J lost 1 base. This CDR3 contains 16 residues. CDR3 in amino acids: CASSIGLARRTDTQYF. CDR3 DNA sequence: TGCGCCAGCAGCATAGGACTAGCGCGCCGCACAGATACGCAGTATTTT.

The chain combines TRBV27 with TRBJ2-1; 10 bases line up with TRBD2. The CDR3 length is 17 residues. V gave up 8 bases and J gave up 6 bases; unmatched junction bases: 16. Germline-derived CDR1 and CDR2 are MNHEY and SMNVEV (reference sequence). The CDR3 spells CASCLSILAGVVNEQFF. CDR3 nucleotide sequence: TGTGCCAGCTGCCTATCTATTCTAGCGGGAGTGGTCAATGAGCAGTTCTTC.